The TCR beta chain described here comes from a study of cytomegalovirus exposure and HLA in healthy donors. Study at large: An analysis done earlier identified approximately 120 million unique TCR beta sequences from about 179 million T cells. Points from the study as a whole: As a later analysis showed, several of the most significant clusters appeared to be linked to common viral pathogens.

As to this clone: Antigen unknown.

V was clipped by 5 bases and J by 8 bases, with 22 bases between them. The CDR3 extends over 16 amino acids. Per the germline V gene, CDR1 is SGHVS and CDR2 is FQNEAQ. Everyone who donated was a healthy bone marrow donor. PCR involved 60 Vbeta and 13 Jbeta primers. The assay was immunoSEQ multiplex PCR, and TCRdb's table has in-frame clones only and misses some. Here the sample spans some 180,000 clones, 73% being singletons. The receptor was derived from a woman aged 18-29 years in good health and CMV-seropositive. This chain connects TRBV7-8 to TRBJ1-5, with D possibly being TRBD1 (5 bases). The specimen sequenced was PBMCs. CDR3 DNA sequence: TGTGCCAGCAGCCAAGGGACTGTCTACAATCGGGAGCCCCAGCATTTT. Its translation is CASSQGTVYNREPQHF. Full variable domain (remainder filled in from reference TRBV7-8 and TRBJ1-5): GAGVSQSPRYKVAKRGQDVALRCDPISGHVSLFWYQQALGQGPEFLTYFQNEAQLDKSGLPSDRFFAERPEGSVSTLKIQRTQQEDSAVYLCASSQGTVYNREPQHFGDGTRLSIL.